This TCR beta chain was recorded in a study of blood T cells in healthy people across ages. Then a second PCR, running about 6 to 11 cycles, was carried out with a sample-barcoded 5' primer and a J-beta primer mix. MiXCR was run by TCRdb on the 5' RACE reads, yielding one entry per CDR3 protein. Counted here are nearly 800,000 distinct CDR3 sequences, just under 25% occurring once; the ten biggest clones make up under 4%. V lost 0 bases and J lost 4; bases outside the gene matches: 8. The CDR3 consists of 17 residues. CDR1 is SGHDN and CDR2 is FVKESK in the germline V gene. This sample also belongs to another study, concerning T cells of mothers and their children.

This chain connects TRBV14 to TRBJ1-2, with TRBD1 matching 10 bases. This TCR came from a boy aged 5 to 17 in good health. The specimen sequenced was blood. The CDR3 bases are TGTGCCAGCAGCCAAGATCCTTGGACAGGGGGGGCCTATGGCTACACCTTC. Translation: CASSQDPWTGGAYGYTF.